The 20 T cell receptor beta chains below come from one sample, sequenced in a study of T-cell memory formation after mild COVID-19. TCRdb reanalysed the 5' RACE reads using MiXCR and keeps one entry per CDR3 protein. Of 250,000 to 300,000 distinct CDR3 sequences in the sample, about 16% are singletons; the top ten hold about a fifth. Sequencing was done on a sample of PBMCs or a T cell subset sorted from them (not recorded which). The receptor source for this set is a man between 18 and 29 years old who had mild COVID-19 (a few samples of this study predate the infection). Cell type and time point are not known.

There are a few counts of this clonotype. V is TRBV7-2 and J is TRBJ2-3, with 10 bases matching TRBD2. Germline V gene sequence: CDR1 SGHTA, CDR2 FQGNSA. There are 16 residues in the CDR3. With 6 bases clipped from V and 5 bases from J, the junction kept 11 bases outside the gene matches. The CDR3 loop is CASRRTSGDVIDTQYF. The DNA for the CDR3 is TGTGCCAGCAGGCGTACTAGCGGGGACGTGATAGATACGCAGTATTTT. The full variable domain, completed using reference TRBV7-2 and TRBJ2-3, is GAGVSQSPSNKVTEKGKDVELRCDPISGHTALYWYRQSLGQGLEFLIYFQGNSAPDKSGLPSDRFSAERTGGSVSTLTIQRTQQEDSAVYLCASRRTSGDVIDTQYFGPGTRLTVL.

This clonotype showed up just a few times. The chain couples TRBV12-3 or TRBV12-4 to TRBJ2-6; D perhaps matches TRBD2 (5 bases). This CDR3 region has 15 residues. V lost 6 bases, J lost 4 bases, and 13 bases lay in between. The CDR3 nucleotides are TGTGCCAGCAGGAGATGGACTCCCGGGGCCAACGTCCTGACTTTC. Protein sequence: CASRRWTPGANVLTF.

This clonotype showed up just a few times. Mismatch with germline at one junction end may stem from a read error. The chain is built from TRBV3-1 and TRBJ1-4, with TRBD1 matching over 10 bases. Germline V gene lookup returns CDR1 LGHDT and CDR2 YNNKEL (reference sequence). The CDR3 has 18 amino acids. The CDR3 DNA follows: TGTGCCAGCAGCCCGATTATGGACAGGGGGAGAACTAATGAAAAACTGGTTTTT. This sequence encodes CASSPIMDRGRTNEKLVF.

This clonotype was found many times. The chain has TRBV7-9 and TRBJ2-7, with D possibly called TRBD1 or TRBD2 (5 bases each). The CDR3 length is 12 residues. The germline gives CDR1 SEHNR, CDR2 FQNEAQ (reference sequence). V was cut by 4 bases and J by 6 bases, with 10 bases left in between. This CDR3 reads CASSSGTGEQYV. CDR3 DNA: TGTGCCAGCAGCTCGGGGACGGGCGAGCAGTACGTC.

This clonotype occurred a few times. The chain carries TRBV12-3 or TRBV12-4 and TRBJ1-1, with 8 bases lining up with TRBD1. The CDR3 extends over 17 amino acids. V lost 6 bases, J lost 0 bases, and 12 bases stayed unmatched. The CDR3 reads CASSRDRGTRMNTEAFF. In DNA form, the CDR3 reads TGTGCCAGCAGCCGCGACAGGGGAACTCGTATGAACACTGAAGCTTTCTTT.

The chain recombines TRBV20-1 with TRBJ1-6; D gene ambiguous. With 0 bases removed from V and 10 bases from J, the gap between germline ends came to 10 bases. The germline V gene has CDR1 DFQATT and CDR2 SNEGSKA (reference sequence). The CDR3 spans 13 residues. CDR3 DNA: TGCAGTGCTAGAGATTTAGGAGGATCACCCCTCCACTTT. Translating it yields CSARDLGGSPLHF.

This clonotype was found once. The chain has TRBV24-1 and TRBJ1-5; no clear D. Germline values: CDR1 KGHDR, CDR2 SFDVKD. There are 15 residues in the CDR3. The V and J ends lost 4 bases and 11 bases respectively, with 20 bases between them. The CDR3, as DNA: TGTGCCACCAGTGACCCAGACCAGAAGCCTCGGACCCAGCATTTT. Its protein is CATSDPDQKPRTQHF.

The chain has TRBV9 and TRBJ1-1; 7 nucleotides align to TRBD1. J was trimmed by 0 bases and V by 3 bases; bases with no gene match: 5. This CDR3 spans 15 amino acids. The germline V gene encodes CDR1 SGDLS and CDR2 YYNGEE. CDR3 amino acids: CASSGGGQMNTEAFF. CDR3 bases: TGTGCCAGCAGCGGGGGGGGACAGATGAACACTGAAGCTTTCTTT.

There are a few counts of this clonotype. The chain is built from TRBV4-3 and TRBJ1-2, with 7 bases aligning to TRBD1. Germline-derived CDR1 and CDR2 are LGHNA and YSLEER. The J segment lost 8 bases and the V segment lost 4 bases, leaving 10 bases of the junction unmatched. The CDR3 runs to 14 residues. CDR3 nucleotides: TGCGCCAGCAGCCGCTACGACAGGGAGGGGGGCTACACCTTC. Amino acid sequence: CASSRYDREGGYTF.

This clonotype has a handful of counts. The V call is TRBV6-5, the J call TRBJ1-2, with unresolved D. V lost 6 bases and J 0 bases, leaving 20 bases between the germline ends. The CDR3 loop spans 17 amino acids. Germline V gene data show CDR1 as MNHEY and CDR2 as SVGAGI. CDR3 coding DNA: TGTGCCAGCAGCCAACGGGAAGTAAACTTAGCTAACTATGGCTACACCTTC. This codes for CASSQREVNLANYGYTF.

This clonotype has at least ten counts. CDR3 nucleotide sequence: TGCGCCAGCAGCCGACGCACCGGGGCAGACTACACGGATACGCAGTATTTT. Translation: CASSRRTGADYTDTQYF. V gene TRBV5-1 combines with J gene TRBJ2-3; D could derive from TRBD1 or TRBD2 (5 bases each). V was cut by 4 bases and J by 6 bases, with 24 bases left in between. The length of the CDR3 is 17 residues. Germline-derived CDR1 and CDR2 are SGHRS and YFSETQ.

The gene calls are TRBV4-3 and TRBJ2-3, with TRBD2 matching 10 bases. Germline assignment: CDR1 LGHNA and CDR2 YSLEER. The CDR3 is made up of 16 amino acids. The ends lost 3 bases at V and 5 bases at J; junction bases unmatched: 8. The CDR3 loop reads CASSQRAGGPVDTQYF. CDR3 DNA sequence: TGCGCCAGCAGCCAGAGAGCGGGGGGGCCGGTAGATACGCAGTATTTT.

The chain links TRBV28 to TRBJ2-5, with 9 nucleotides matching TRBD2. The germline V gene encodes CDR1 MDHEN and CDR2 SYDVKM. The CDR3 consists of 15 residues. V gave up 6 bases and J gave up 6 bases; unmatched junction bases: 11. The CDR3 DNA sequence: TGTGCCAGCAGCACCCTCGGCGGGGGGGCGAAGACCCAGTACTTC. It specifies CASSTLGGGAKTQYF.

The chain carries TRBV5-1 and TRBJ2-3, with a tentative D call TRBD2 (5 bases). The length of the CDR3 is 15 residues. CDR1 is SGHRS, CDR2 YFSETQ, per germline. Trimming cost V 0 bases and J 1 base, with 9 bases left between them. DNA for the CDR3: TGCGCCAGCAGCTTGGCCCACGGGGGCACAGATACGCAGTATTTT. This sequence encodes CASSLAHGGTDTQYF.

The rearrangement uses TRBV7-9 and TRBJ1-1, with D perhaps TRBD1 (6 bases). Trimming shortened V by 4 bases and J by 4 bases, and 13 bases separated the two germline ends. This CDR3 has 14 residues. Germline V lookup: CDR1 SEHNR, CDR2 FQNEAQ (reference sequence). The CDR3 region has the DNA TGTGCCAGCAGCTCGGCAGGGGCCGGCACTGAAGCTTTCTTT. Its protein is CASSSAGAGTEAFF.

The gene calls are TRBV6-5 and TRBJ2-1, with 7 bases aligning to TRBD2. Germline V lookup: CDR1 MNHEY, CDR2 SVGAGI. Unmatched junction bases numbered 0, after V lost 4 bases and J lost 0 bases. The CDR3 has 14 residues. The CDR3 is CASSSSGSYNEQFF. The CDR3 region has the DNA TGTGCCAGCAGTTCTAGCGGCTCCTACAATGAGCAGTTCTTC.

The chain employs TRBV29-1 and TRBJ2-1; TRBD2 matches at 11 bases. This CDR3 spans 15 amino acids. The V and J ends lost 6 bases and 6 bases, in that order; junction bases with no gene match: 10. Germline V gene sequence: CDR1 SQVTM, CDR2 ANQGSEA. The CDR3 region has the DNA TGCAGCGTCGAGGTTAGCGGGGGGGCTGCCAATGAGCAGTTCTTC. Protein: CSVEVSGGAANEQFF.

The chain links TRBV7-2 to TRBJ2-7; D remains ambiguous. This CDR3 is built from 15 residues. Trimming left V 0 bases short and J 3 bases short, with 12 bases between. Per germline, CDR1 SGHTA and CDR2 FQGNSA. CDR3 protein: CASSLAANSLYEQYV. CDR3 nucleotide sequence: TGTGCCAGCAGCTTAGCAGCGAACTCGCTCTACGAGCAGTACGTC.

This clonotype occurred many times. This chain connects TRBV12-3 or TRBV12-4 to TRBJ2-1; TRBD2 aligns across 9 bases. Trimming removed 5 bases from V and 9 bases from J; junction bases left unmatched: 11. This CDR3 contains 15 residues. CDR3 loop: CASSPRAGGRSEQFF. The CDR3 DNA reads TGTGCCAGCAGTCCCAGGGCGGGGGGGCGAAGTGAGCAGTTCTTC.

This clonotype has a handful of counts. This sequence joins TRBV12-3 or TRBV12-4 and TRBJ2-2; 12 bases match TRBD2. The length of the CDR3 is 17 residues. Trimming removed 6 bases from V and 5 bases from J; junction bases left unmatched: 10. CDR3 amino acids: CASSQKGLAGRTGELFF. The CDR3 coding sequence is TGTGCCAGCAGCCAAAAGGGACTAGCGGGTAGGACCGGGGAGCTGTTTTTT.